The next 20 T cell receptor beta chains were all read from a single sample in a study of blood T cell repertoires in COVID-19. The table came from immunoSEQ multiplex PCR; TCRdb's copy has only in-frame clones and leaves some out. The table includes about 100,000 clones, approximately 88% detected once. What was sequenced was peripheral blood. The receptors stem from a man between 50 and 59 years old with active or convalescent COVID-19.

This chain joins TRBV15 and TRBJ1-5; D not resolved. V lost 3 bases, J lost 0 bases, and 6 bases lay in between. The CDR3 is 14 residues long. Looked up from germline, CDR1 is LNHNV and CDR2 is YYDKDF (reference sequence). The CDR3: CATSRQYSNQPQHF. The CDR3 nucleotides read TGTGCCACCAGCAGGCAGTATAGCAATCAGCCCCAGCATTTT.

This sequence joins TRBV19 and TRBJ2-1; 9 bases are a match to TRBD1. The length of the CDR3 is 13 residues. V lost 6 bases to trimming and J lost 11 bases; unmatched junction nucleotides: 8. CDR1 LNHDA and CDR2 SQIVND come from the germline V gene (reference sequence). CDR3 nucleotides: TGTGCCAGTAGCCCAAGCGGGACAGGGAAGCAGTTCTTC. As protein: CASSPSGTGKQFF. The full variable domain, completed using reference TRBV19 and TRBJ2-1, is DGGITQSPKYLFRKEGQNVTLSCEQNLNHDAMYWYRQDPGQGLRLIYYSQIVNDFQKGDIAEGYSVSREKKESFPLTVTSAQKNPTAFYLCASSPSGTGKQFFGPGTRLTVL.

The sample holds one count of this clone. The CDR3 region has the DNA TGTGCCTGGGGGACTGTCGAAAAACTGTTTTTT. Translated, it gives CAWGTVEKLFF. This sequence joins TRBV30 and TRBJ1-4; D is perhaps TRBD1 (5 bases). The V end was cut by 5 bases, the J end by 8 bases, with 9 bases between. Germline values: CDR1 GTSNPN, CDR2 SVGIG (reference sequence). This CDR3 is built from 11 residues.

This clone was counted a few times. This chain links TRBV2 with TRBJ1-5; perhaps TRBD1 as D (6 bases). Germline CDR1 SNHLY, CDR2 FYNNEI. V was clipped by 3 bases and J by 3 bases, with 15 bases between them. There are 16 residues in the CDR3. CDR3 coding DNA: TGTGCCAGCAGTGAGGGCTTACAGGGCCCCAATCAGCCCCAGCATTTT. Its translation: CASSEGLQGPNQPQHF.

This clone was seen only once. The chain is built from TRBV28 and TRBJ1-2; maybe TRBD1 (5 bases). CDR1 is MDHEN and CDR2 is SYDVKM in the germline V gene. V was pared by 8 bases and J by 2 bases, with 15 bases between. The CDR3 loop spans 14 amino acids. CDR3 loop: CASDQGSPNYGYTF. The CDR3 DNA reads TGTGCCAGCGACCAGGGCAGCCCGAACTATGGCTACACCTTC.

A few counts support this clone. This chain uses TRBV6-5 with TRBJ1-2; tentatively, D is TRBD1 (5 bases). V was shortened by 4 bases and J by 7 bases, with 16 bases between the two germline ends. This CDR3 has 14 amino acids. Germline V gene lookup returns CDR1 MNHEY and CDR2 SVGAGI. The CDR3 protein is CASSLRLRGGGYTF. The CDR3 bases are TGTGCCAGCAGTTTGAGGTTAAGGGGTGGTGGCTACACCTTC.

The chain recombines TRBV4-1 with TRBJ2-7; 11 bases align to TRBD2. The J segment lost 5 bases and the V segment lost 3 bases, leaving 18 bases of the junction unmatched. The CDR3 extends over 19 amino acids. Germline V gene sequence: CDR1 MGHRA, CDR2 YSYEKL. The CDR3 reads CASSQGRVSGRVIENEQYF. CDR3 bases: TGCGCCAGCAGCCAGGGGCGCGTTAGCGGGAGGGTAATAGAAAACGAGCAGTACTTC.

This clone was seen once. This chain connects TRBV3-1 (or the pseudogene TRBV3-2) to TRBJ1-3; 7 nucleotides match TRBD1. V was pared by 1 base and J by 0 bases, with 3 bases of the junction left unmatched. The V gene's germline CDR1 is LGHDT and CDR2 YNNKEL (reference sequence). The CDR3 loop spans 16 amino acids. DNA for the CDR3: TGTGCCAGCAGCCAAGGACAGGGTTCCTCTGGAAACACCATATATTTT. It yields the protein CASSQGQGSSGNTIYF.

This chain connects TRBV7-9 to TRBJ1-5; D possibly corresponds to TRBD1 (6 bases). Germline V gives CDR1 SEHNR, CDR2 FQNEAQ (reference sequence). The CDR3 spans 13 residues. Between the trimmed V and J ends, which lost 3 bases and 9 bases, there was a span of 12 bases. The CDR3 nucleotides are TGTGCCAGCAGCTTTTCAGGGGAGCCGCCCCAGCATTTT. This codes for CASSFSGEPPQHF.

V is TRBV10-3 and J is TRBJ1-5; D is perhaps TRBD1 (5 bases). Trimming pared 7 bases from V and 7 bases from J, leaving 14 bases between. Germline values: CDR1 ENHRY, CDR2 SYGVKD. This CDR3 is 13 amino acids long. CDR3 region: CAITAGFDQPQHF. The CDR3 DNA sequence: TGTGCCATCACGGCAGGGTTTGACCAGCCCCAGCATTTT.

The rearrangement links TRBV19 to TRBJ1-3; TRBD1 matches 7 bases. The CDR3 covers 17 residues. Trimming cost V 5 bases and J 0 bases; bases outside gene matches: 10. Germline CDR1 is LNHDA and CDR2 is SQIVND (reference sequence). The CDR3 DNA reads TGTGCCAGTAGTTCTACCCAGGGGGACCGCTCTGGAAACACCATATATTTT. Protein: CASSSTQGDRSGNTIYF.

The chain couples TRBV13 to TRBJ2-1; 10 nucleotides match TRBD2. V lost 4 bases to trimming and J lost 2 bases; unmatched junction nucleotides: 5. The CDR3 totals 16 residues. Germline V CDR1 and CDR2: PRHDT, FYEKMQ (reference sequence). The CDR3 region is CASSSLSGRTYNEQFF. CDR3 coding DNA: TGTGCCAGCAGCTCACTTAGCGGGAGGACCTACAATGAGCAGTTCTTC.

This rearrangement joins TRBV30 to TRBJ1-2; 10 bases line up with TRBD1. Unmatched junction bases numbered 3, after V lost 2 bases and J lost 6 bases. Germline V gene lookup returns CDR1 GTSNPN and CDR2 SVGIG (reference sequence). The CDR3 sequence is 13 residues long. The CDR3 spells CAWSYDRGHGYTF. CDR3 nucleotides: TGTGCCTGGAGTTACGACAGGGGGCATGGCTACACCTTC.

The chain couples TRBV12-3 or TRBV12-4 to TRBJ2-7, with D possibly matching TRBD1 (5 bases). The V end lost 5 bases, the J end lost 5 bases, and 10 bases lay between the germline ends. The CDR3 is made up of 12 amino acids. CDR3: CASSPWGNEQYF. The CDR3 DNA sequence: TGTGCCAGCAGTCCCTGGGGCAACGAGCAGTACTTC.

The CDR3 here is CAWMGIGSWVAFF. The CDR3 nucleotides are TGTGCCTGGATGGGGATTGGGAGTTGGGTAGCTTTCTTT. This chain links TRBV30 with TRBJ1-1; D uncertain. The CDR3 length is 13 residues. V was clipped by 4 bases and J by 10 bases, with 19 bases between them. Germline V CDR1 and CDR2: GTSNPN, SVGIG (reference sequence).

The V call is TRBV28, the J call TRBJ1-1; TRBD1 might be the D (5 bases). V gave up 6 bases and J gave up 1 base, with 9 bases separating them. The CDR3 sequence is 13 residues long. Germline CDR1 and CDR2: MDHEN and SYDVKM. The CDR3 region is CASRDTWNTEAFF. The CDR3 bases are TGTGCCAGCAGGGACACCTGGAACACTGAAGCTTTCTTT.

The J gene is TRBJ1-2, the V gene TRBV20-1; D call uncertain. Germline CDR1 reads DFQATT; CDR2 reads SNEGSKA (reference sequence). Trimming removed 3 bases at V and 4 bases at J, with 6 bases between. There are 11 residues in the CDR3. The CDR3 protein is CSASRSYGYTF. Written as DNA, the CDR3 is TGCAGTGCTAGTAGGAGCTATGGCTACACCTTC.

This clone was seen just once. This chain uses TRBV27 with TRBJ1-4, with D tentatively TRBD1 (5 bases). This CDR3 has 14 residues. Trimming removed 2 bases at V and 8 bases at J, with 12 bases between. Germline V gives CDR1 MNHEY, CDR2 SMNVEV (reference sequence). CDR3 sequence (DNA): TGTGCCAGCAGTTTAACCGACAGTCAAGAAAAACTGTTTTTT. Protein sequence: CASSLTDSQEKLFF.

V is TRBV15 and J is TRBJ2-6; tentatively, D is TRBD2 (5 bases). Trimming removed 0 bases at V and 2 bases at J, with 8 bases between. This CDR3 comprises 16 residues. Germline V lookup: CDR1 LNHNV, CDR2 YYDKDF (reference sequence). The DNA for the CDR3 is TGTGCCACCAGCAGAGATTCGGGAACTGGGGCCAACGTCCTGACTTTC. Its translation: CATSRDSGTGANVLTF.

The chain recombines TRBV29-1 with TRBJ2-5, with no clear D. V lost 7 bases to trimming and J lost 5 bases, with 11 bases between them. In germline, CDR1 is SQVTM, CDR2 ANQGSEA. This CDR3 contains 11 residues. The CDR3 sequence is CSAASAETQYF. CDR3 in DNA: TGCAGCGCCGCCTCAGCGGAGACCCAGTACTTC.